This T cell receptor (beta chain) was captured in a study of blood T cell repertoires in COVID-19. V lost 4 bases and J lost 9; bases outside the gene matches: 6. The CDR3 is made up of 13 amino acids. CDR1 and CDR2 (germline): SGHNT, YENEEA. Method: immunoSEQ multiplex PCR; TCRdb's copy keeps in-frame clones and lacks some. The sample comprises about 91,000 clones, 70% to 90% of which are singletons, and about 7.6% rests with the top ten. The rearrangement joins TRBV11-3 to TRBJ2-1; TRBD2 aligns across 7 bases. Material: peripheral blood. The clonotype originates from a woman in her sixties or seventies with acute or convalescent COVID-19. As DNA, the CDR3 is TGTGCCAGCAGCTCCGGACTAGTCGGTGAGCAGTTCTTC. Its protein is CASSSGLVGEQFF.